What follows is one T cell receptor beta chain and its context. Its antigen is unknown. The CDR3 extends over 15 amino acids. CDR1 SGHDT and CDR2 YYEEEE come from the germline V gene. Between the trimmed V and J ends, which lost 4 bases and 3 bases, there was a span of 17 bases. This entry belongs to a study of somatic mutations in cytotoxic T cells in rheumatoid arthritis. Findings and caveats of the study: Patients with rheumatoid arthritis, but not healthy controls, had CD8+ clonality that increased with age. Exceedance of 20% of CD8+ cells by the largest CD8+ clone occurred in about an eighth of the roughly 65 patients. A slight TRBV07 underrepresentation in rheumatoid arthritis patients was reported without multiple-comparison adjustment. There was no knowledge of the antigen targets of the expanded CD8+ clones.

Some clones are missing from TCRdb's copy, which holds only in-frame ones; the method was immunoSEQ multiplex PCR. The repertoire holds 15,000 to 20,000 clones, over 70% seen once, with less than 25% in the top ten. This rearrangement joins TRBV5-6 to TRBJ2-7; D perhaps matches TRBD1 (6 bases). The TCR was taken from an older woman in good health. Input material: CD8+ T cells sorted from blood. In DNA form, the CDR3 reads TGTGCCAGCAGCCTCACCCACCTAGGGGGCTACGAGCAGTACTTC. This gives the protein CASSLTHLGGYEQYF.